The 27 T cell receptor beta chains listed next were all sequenced from one sample in a study of shared clonotypes between healthy human individuals. Sequenced by immunoSEQ multiplex PCR; TCRdb stores in-frame clones only, minus some. The sample consists of 800,000 to 1,200,000 clones, around 78% of them appearing once. Sequencing was done on a sample of memory CD4+ T cells from PBMCs. Subset: CD45RA-negative fraction. These receptors all come from a man between 18 and 35 years old in good health. Some clones in this sample may be carry-over from other donors' samples.

The rearrangement uses TRBV25-1 and TRBJ2-5; TRBD2 aligns across 10 bases. J gave up 6 bases and V 7 bases, and 5 bases lay outside the gene matches. The CDR3 extends over 13 amino acids. Germline loops: CDR1 MGHDK, CDR2 SYGVNS. CDR3 sequence: CASTLAGEQTQYF. In DNA form, the CDR3 reads TGTGCCAGCACCCTAGCGGGAGAACAGACCCAGTACTTC.

This clone was counted once. This sequence joins TRBV30 and TRBJ2-7; 7 bases align to TRBD1. Germline V gives CDR1 GTSNPN, CDR2 SVGIG (reference sequence). This CDR3 has 13 residues. J was trimmed by 4 bases and V by 4 bases; bases with no gene match: 7. This chain's CDR3 is CAWNRGQPYEQYF. The CDR3 DNA reads as TGTGCCTGGAACAGGGGCCAACCTTACGAGCAGTACTTC.

The CDR3, as DNA: TGTGCCATCAGCTCCGACAGGCCAGGACGGGGCACTGAAGCTTTCTTT. This sequence encodes CAISSDRPGRGTEAFF. The V and J genes are TRBV10-3 and TRBJ1-1, with D possibly TRBD1 on 6 matching bases. Trimming cost V 6 bases and J 4 bases, with 21 bases left between them. From germline, CDR1 is ENHRY and CDR2 SYGVKD. The CDR3 sequence is 16 residues long.

The chain carries TRBV7-8 and TRBJ1-2; maybe TRBD1 (6 bases). The CDR3 is 16 residues long. Germline assignment: CDR1 SGHVS and CDR2 FQNEAQ. Deletions cut 2 bases from V and 4 bases from J, with 17 bases between. This CDR3 reads CASSLSRGGSSYGYTF. CDR3 DNA: TGTGCCAGCAGCTTAAGTCGGGGGGGCTCGAGCTATGGCTACACCTTC.

The chain combines TRBV2 with TRBJ1-1, with a weak D call TRBD1 (6 bases). Germline assignment: CDR1 SNHLY and CDR2 FYNNEI. CDR3 size: 14 residues. Trimming cost V 7 bases and J 7 bases, with 19 bases left between them. DNA for the CDR3: TGTGCCAGCACGGCGGGGGCCGCCTGGGGTGAAGCTTTCTTT. Amino acid sequence: CASTAGAAWGEAFF. Together with reference TRBV2 and TRBJ1-1, the CDR3 gives the full variable domain: EPEVTQTPSHQVTQMGQEVILRCVPISNHLYFYWYRQILGQKVEFLVSFYNNEISEKSEIFDDQFSVERPDGSNFTLKIRSTKLEDSAMYFCASTAGAAWGEAFFGQGTRLTVV.

The J gene is TRBJ2-3, the V gene TRBV9; D is perhaps TRBD1 (6 bases). The CDR3 consists of 16 residues. Germline-derived CDR1 and CDR2 are SGDLS and YYNGEE. The V gene lost 4 bases and the J gene lost 4 bases, with 19 bases spanning the gap. In DNA, the CDR3 is TGTGCCAGCAGCCTGGCAGGGGTTGGGAGCGCAGATACGCAGTATTTT. Translating it yields CASSLAGVGSADTQYF. The full variable domain, rest sourced from reference TRBV9 and TRBJ2-3, is DSGVTQTPKHLITATGQRVTLRCSPRSGDLSVYWYQQSLDQGLQFLIQYYNGEERAKGNILERFSAQQFPDLHSELNLSSLELGDSALYFCASSLAGVGSADTQYFGPGTRLTVL.

The gene calls are TRBV30 and TRBJ1-5, with D perhaps TRBD1 (6 bases). CDR1 GTSNPN and CDR2 SVGIG come from the germline V gene (reference sequence). Trimming left V 5 bases short and J 2 bases short, with 16 bases between. The CDR3 runs to 15 residues. The CDR3 region is CAWGRGGLGNQPQHF. The CDR3 DNA reads as TGTGCCTGGGGCCGAGGGGGGCTTGGCAATCAGCCCCAGCATTTT.

J is TRBJ1-4 and V is TRBV5-1, with D possibly being TRBD1 (5 bases). V shed 2 bases and J shed 7 bases, with 12 bases lying between them. The CDR3 has 14 residues. Per the germline V gene, CDR1 is SGHRS and CDR2 is YFSETQ. The CDR3 sequence: CASSFRGPGEKLFF. The CDR3 DNA is TGCGCCAGCAGCTTCCGGGGACCTGGTGAAAAACTGTTTTTT.

The chain combines TRBV10-2 with TRBJ1-1; D unresolved. V gave up 2 bases and J gave up 3 bases, with 13 bases separating them. There are 15 residues in the CDR3. Per the germline V gene, CDR1 is WSHSY and CDR2 is SAAADI. CDR3 bases: TGCGCCAGCAGTGAGAGAAGGGCAGGCCACACTGAAGCTTTCTTT. Protein: CASSERRAGHTEAFF.

The gene calls are TRBV5-1 and TRBJ2-3, with 8 positions matching TRBD1. The CDR3 is 15 amino acids. Trimming took 8 bases from V and 2 from J; bases not matched to a gene: 10. The germline CDR1 and CDR2 sequences are SGHRS and YFSETQ. DNA of the CDR3: TGCGCCAGTCGTCGACAGGGGCTGGTCACAGATACGCAGTATTTT. As protein: CASRRQGLVTDTQYF.

This chain uses TRBV28 with TRBJ1-2; D perhaps matches TRBD1 (6 bases). Germline-derived CDR1 and CDR2 are MDHEN and SYDVKM. V gave up 7 bases and J gave up 3 bases, with 18 bases separating them. The CDR3 totals 15 residues. CDR3 protein: CASTAGARGDYGYTF. DNA for the CDR3: TGTGCCAGCACCGCAGGGGCCCGGGGCGACTATGGCTACACCTTC.

The chain is built from TRBV30 and TRBJ2-1, with TRBD2 matching over 12 bases. The germline V gene encodes CDR1 GTSNPN and CDR2 SVGIG (reference sequence). V shed 2 bases and J 2 bases; nucleotides not matched to a gene: 4. The CDR3 runs to 16 residues. The CDR3 sequence: CAWSTGLAGPYNEQFF. CDR3 in DNA: TGTGCCTGGAGTACTGGACTAGCGGGGCCCTACAATGAGCAGTTCTTC.

This chain links TRBV30 with TRBJ2-1, with D possibly TRBD2 on 5 matching bases. The CDR3 extends over 14 amino acids. Germline CDR1 GTSNPN, CDR2 SVGIG (reference sequence). Deletions cut 3 bases from V and 3 bases from J, with 12 bases between. The CDR3 coding sequence is TGTGCCTGGAGGGCAGACGGGAACTACAATGAGCAGTTCTTC. It specifies CAWRADGNYNEQFF.

V is TRBV29-1 and J is TRBJ2-3, with 7 positions matching TRBD2. The germline gives CDR1 SQVTM, CDR2 ANQGSEA. The CDR3 spans 13 residues. V was clipped by 7 bases and J by 3 bases; unmatched bases: 7. CDR3 bases: TGCAGCGGACACCGGGGAGGGACAGATACGCAGTATTTT. Encoded protein: CSGHRGGTDTQYF.

This clone was counted a few times. The V and J genes are TRBV5-4 and TRBJ2-5; 9 nucleotides line up with TRBD2. Germline CDR1 reads SGHNT; CDR2 reads YYREEE (reference sequence). V was pared by 5 bases and J by 4 bases, with 9 bases of the junction left unmatched. The CDR3 consists of 15 residues. CDR3 nucleotide sequence: TGTGCCAGCAGTGGCGTAGCGGGAGATCGAGAGACCCAGTACTTC. Protein: CASSGVAGDRETQYF. Based on the CDR3 plus reference TRBV5-4 and TRBJ2-5, the full variable domain is ETGVTQSPTHLIKTRGQQVTLRCSSQSGHNTVSWYQQALGQGPQFIFQYYREEENGRGNFPPRFSGLQFPNYSSELNVNALELDDSALYLCASSGVAGDRETQYFGPGTRLLVL.

Written as DNA, the CDR3 is TGTGCCAGCAGCCCGGACTACGTCCAGGCCGGGGAGCTGTTTTTT. Its translation is CASSPDYVQAGELFF. The chain is built from TRBV5-4 and TRBJ2-2, with a weak D call TRBD2 (6 bases). The CDR3 totals 15 residues. V was pared by 4 bases and J by 6 bases, with 16 bases between. Germline lookup yields CDR1 SGHNT and CDR2 YYREEE (reference sequence). The variable domain in full, completed from reference TRBV5-4 and TRBJ2-2, reads ETGVTQSPTHLIKTRGQQVTLRCSSQSGHNTVSWYQQALGQGPQFIFQYYREEENGRGNFPPRFSGLQFPNYSSELNVNALELDDSALYLCASSPDYVQAGELFFGEGSRLTVL.

The chain joins TRBV9 to TRBJ2-2; D may be TRBD2 (5 bases). V lost 4 bases, J lost 7 bases, and 11 bases lay in between. Germline V gene lookup returns CDR1 SGDLS and CDR2 YYNGEE. The CDR3 loop spans 13 amino acids. The CDR3 DNA reads as TGTGCCAGCAGCTCACAAGAGGGCGGGGAGCTGTTTTTT. Translating it yields CASSSQEGGELFF. The complete variable domain, with remaining parts taken from reference TRBV9 and TRBJ2-2, reads DSGVTQTPKHLITATGQRVTLRCSPRSGDLSVYWYQQSLDQGLQFLIQYYNGEERAKGNILERFSAQQFPDLHSELNLSSLELGDSALYFCASSSQEGGELFFGEGSRLTVL.

This clone has ten or more counts. Other DNA sequences in this sample translate to the same CDR3. The chain couples TRBV30 to TRBJ2-5, with 12 nucleotides matching TRBD2. V was clipped by 2 bases and J by 5 bases; unmatched bases: 0. The CDR3 is made up of 13 amino acids. Germline assignment: CDR1 GTSNPN and CDR2 SVGIG (reference sequence). Here the CDR3 DNA reads TGTGCCTGGAGTACTAGCGGGAGGGAGACCCAGTACTTC. It translates to CAWSTSGRETQYF.

This clone came up once. The genes are TRBV9 and TRBJ2-7; 11 bases agree with TRBD1. Germline CDR1 reads SGDLS; CDR2 reads YYNGEE. Losses at the gene ends were 6 bases for V and 8 bases for J; bases not matched to a gene: 16. The CDR3 length is 16 residues. The CDR3 loop is CASNPGGTGGLGQQYF. In DNA, the CDR3 is TGTGCCAGCAACCCCGGCGGGACAGGGGGGTTAGGGCAGCAGTACTTC.

The chain joins TRBV4-1 to TRBJ2-3; 9 nucleotides match TRBD1. Germline loops: CDR1 MGHRA, CDR2 YSYEKL. V was pared by 4 bases and J by 4 bases, with 9 bases of the junction left unmatched. The CDR3 sequence is 16 residues long. CDR3 residues: CASSPFGDRESDTQYF. Here the CDR3 DNA reads TGCGCCAGCAGCCCCTTCGGGGACAGGGAGTCAGATACGCAGTATTTT.

The CDR3 DNA is TGTGCCAGCAGTTACGGGGACAGGGGAGCAGCTTTCTTT. This codes for CASSYGDRGAAFF. The chain combines TRBV6-5 with TRBJ1-1, with TRBD1 identical over 10 bases. This CDR3 is built from 13 residues. The V segment lost 2 bases and the J segment 10 bases; nucleotides outside the gene matches: 4. Germline lookup yields CDR1 MNHEY and CDR2 SVGAGI.

The chain links TRBV6-1 to TRBJ2-3; D might be TRBD1 (6 bases). The CDR3 spans 15 residues. V was clipped by 2 bases and J by 8 bases, with 17 bases between them. Germline loops: CDR1 MNHNS, CDR2 SASEGT. The CDR3 nucleotides are TGTGCCAGCAGTGAATTGGACAGACAAGAGGGTACGCAGTATTTT. Encoded protein: CASSELDRQEGTQYF.

The chain couples TRBV5-4 to TRBJ2-7; perhaps TRBD1 as D (6 bases). This CDR3 contains 14 residues. Per the germline V gene, CDR1 is SGHNT and CDR2 is YYREEE (reference sequence). Trimming took 7 bases from V and 6 from J, leaving 20 bases between them. DNA of the CDR3: TGTGCCAGCGGACAGATTGACAGTATGGGCGAGCAGTACTTC. Translating gives CASGQIDSMGEQYF.

This chain uses TRBV14 with TRBJ2-7; D not resolved. V was trimmed by 1 base and J by 0 bases, leaving 10 bases between them. The CDR3 runs 15 residues. Looked up from germline, CDR1 is SGHDN and CDR2 is FVKESK. CDR3 sequence: CASSQGRPSSYEQYF. The CDR3 nucleotides read TGTGCCAGCAGCCAAGGACGTCCGAGCTCCTACGAGCAGTACTTC.

This sequence joins TRBV18 and TRBJ2-4; 7 nucleotides line up with TRBD2. The V gene's germline CDR1 is KGHSH and CDR2 LQKENI. The J segment lost 1 base and the V segment lost 1 base, leaving 4 bases of the junction unmatched. The CDR3 runs to 16 residues. CDR3: CASSPQGGVAKNIQYF. The CDR3 DNA follows: TGTGCCAGCTCACCACAGGGAGGGGTCGCCAAAAACATTCAGTACTTC.

CDR3 in DNA: TGCGCCAGCAGCCAAGAAGGTTACAGGGGCACTGAAGCTTTCTTT. Protein sequence: CASSQEGYRGTEAFF. This sequence joins TRBV4-1 and TRBJ1-1, with 7 bases matching TRBD1. Trimming removed 0 bases from V and 4 bases from J; junction bases left unmatched: 5. This CDR3 region has 15 residues. CDR1 is MGHRA, CDR2 YSYEKL, per germline.

The chain carries TRBV4-3 and TRBJ2-3; 11 bases match TRBD2. The ends lost 0 bases at V and 5 bases at J; junction bases unmatched: 7. Germline V gene data show CDR1 as LGHNA and CDR2 as YSLEER. The CDR3 runs 17 residues. Written as DNA, the CDR3 is TGCGCCAGCAGCCAAGACCCGACTAGCGGGACTCGAGATACGCAGTATTTT. This gives the protein CASSQDPTSGTRDTQYF.